This T cell receptor (beta chain) stems from a study of shared clonotypes between healthy human individuals. Per germline, CDR1 SQVTM and CDR2 ANQGSEA. V lost 4 bases and J lost 0, with 7 bases in between. The CDR3 extends over 13 amino acids. General observations from the study: Among donors, clonotype sharing was expected to be affected by sequencing depth. Of the naive CD4 clonotypes, roughly 5% were shared across a few donors.

This clone appeared a few times. The antigen is unknown. TCRdb keeps only in-frame clones here, not all; method: immunoSEQ multiplex PCR. The sample includes over 2 million clones, 92% seen only once; the top ten take 0.37%. The origin of this receptor is a man younger than 35 in good health. Some clones in this sample may be carry-over from other donors' samples. Material for sequencing was naive CD4+ T cells from PBMCs. Subset given: CD45RA+ positively selected. This sequence joins TRBV29-1 and TRBJ1-5; D gene uncertain. CDR3 sequence: CSVARSSNQPQHF. The CDR3 DNA reads as TGCAGCGTTGCCCGCAGTAGCAATCAGCCCCAGCATTTT.